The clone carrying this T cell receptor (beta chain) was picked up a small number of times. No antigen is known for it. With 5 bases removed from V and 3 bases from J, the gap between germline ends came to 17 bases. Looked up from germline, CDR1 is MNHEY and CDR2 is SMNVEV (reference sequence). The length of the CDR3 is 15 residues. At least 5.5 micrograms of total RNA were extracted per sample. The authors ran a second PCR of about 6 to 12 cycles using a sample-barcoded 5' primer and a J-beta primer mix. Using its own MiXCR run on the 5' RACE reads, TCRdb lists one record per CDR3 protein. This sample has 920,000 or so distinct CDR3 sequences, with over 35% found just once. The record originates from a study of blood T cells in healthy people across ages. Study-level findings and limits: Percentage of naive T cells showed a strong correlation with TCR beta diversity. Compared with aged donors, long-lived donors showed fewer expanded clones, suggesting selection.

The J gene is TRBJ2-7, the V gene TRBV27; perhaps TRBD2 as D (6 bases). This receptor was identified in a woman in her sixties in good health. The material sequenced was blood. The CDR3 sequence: CASSPVRLDSYEQYF. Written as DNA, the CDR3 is TGTGCCAGCAGTCCCGTACGACTAGACAGCTACGAGCAGTACTTC.